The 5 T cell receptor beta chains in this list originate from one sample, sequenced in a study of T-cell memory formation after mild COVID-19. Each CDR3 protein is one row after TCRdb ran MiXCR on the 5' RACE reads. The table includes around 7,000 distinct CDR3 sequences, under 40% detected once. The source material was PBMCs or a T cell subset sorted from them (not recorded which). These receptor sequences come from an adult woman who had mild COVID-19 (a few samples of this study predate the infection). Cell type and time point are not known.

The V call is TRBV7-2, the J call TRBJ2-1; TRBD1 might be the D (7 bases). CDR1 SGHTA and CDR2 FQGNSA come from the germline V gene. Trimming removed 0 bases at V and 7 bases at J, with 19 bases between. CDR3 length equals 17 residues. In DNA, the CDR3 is TGTGCCAGCAGCTTAGCGCCAGGAGGGGGCGCGGGGAATGAGCAGTTCTTC. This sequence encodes CASSLAPGGGAGNEQFF. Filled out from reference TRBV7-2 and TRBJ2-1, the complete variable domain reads GAGVSQSPSNKVTEKGKDVELRCDPISGHTALYWYRQSLGQGLEFLIYFQGNSAPDKSGLPSDRFSAERTGGSVSTLTIQRTQQEDSAVYLCASSLAPGGGAGNEQFFGPGTRLTVL.

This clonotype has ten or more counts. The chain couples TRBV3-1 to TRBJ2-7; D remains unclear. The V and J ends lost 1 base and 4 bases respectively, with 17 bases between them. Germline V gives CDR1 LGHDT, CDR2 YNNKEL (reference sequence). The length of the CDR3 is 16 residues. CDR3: CASSQAPIGGPYEQYF. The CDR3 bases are TGTGCCAGCAGCCAAGCCCCCATAGGCGGACCGTACGAGCAGTACTTC.

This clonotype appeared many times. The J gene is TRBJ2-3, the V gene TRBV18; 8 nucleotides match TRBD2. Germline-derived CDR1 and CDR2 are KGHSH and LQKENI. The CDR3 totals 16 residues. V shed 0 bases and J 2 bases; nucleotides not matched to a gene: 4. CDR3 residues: CASSPPKAGDTDTQYF. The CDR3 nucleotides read TGTGCCAGCTCACCACCTAAAGCGGGGGACACAGATACGCAGTATTTT. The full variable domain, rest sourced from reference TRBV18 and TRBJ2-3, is NAGVMQNPRHLVRRRGQEARLRCSPMKGHSHVYWYRQLPEEGLKFMVYLQKENIIDESGMPKERFSAEFPKEGPSILRIQQVVRGDSAAYFCASSPPKAGDTDTQYFGPGTRLTVL.

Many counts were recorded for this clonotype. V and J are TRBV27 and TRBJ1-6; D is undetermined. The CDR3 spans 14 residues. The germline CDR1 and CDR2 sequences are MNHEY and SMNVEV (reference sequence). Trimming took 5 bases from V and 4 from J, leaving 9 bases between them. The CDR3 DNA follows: TGTGCCAGCAGTCCAGACCCGTATAATTCACCCCTCCACTTT. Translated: CASSPDPYNSPLHF.

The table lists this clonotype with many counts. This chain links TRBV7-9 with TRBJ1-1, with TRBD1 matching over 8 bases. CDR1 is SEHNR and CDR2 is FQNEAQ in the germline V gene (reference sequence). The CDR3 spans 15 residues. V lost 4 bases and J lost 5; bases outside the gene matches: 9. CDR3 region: CASSSPDRADTEAFF. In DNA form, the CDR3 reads TGTGCCAGCAGCTCACCGGACAGGGCGGATACTGAAGCTTTCTTT.